This T cell receptor (beta chain) originates from a study of cytomegalovirus exposure and HLA in healthy donors (TCRdb year 2017). For the study in its entirety: In an earlier analysis of roughly 500 of the donors, under 300 Gb of sequence data and 90 million to 130 million unique TCR beta sequences from 180 million or so T cells were reported. An early release covering 550 to 650 HLA-typed donors comprised roughly 300 gigabases of sequencing data and approximately 85 million unique TCR sequences. The genetic ancestry cluster associated with self-reported Caucasian donors included 81% of the 398 genotyped donors. The aim of the study was to test whether cataloging public T cell receptors could identify signatures of past pathogen exposure. The T cell repertoires of under 750 subjects were profiled by immunosequencing and related to cytomegalovirus serostatus. Along with the roughly 670-subject first cohort, a separate validation cohort of 120 different subjects was used. High-throughput TCR immunosequencing, statistical association of individual TCRs with disease status, and machine learning were combined to predict cytomegalovirus infection status. To study patterns of TCR occurrence, a later analysis re-analyzed previously published TCR beta repertoires from 666 donors and added high-resolution HLA genotyping. Rather than using new phenotypic data, the later analysis identified candidate immune exposures from TCR beta sequences and from how often those sequences occurred across donors. To decide whether each TCR beta V gene segment behaved as functional or pseudogenic, an earlier analysis of some 600 of the donors relied on high-throughput TCR beta sequencing. Alongside the repertoire data, information on donor age, sex, ethnicity and CMV serostatus was compiled. A later genetic analysis used genome-wide SNP genotypes for 398 of the 666 donors, treating that subset as a discovery cohort. Every discovery cohort repertoire had been produced on one sequencing platform. Both class I and class II loci were covered by HLA typing, at four-digit resolution. Typing coverage varied by locus: roughly 629-640 donors for A, B, C, DRB1 and DQB1; approximately 500 for DQA1; around 610 for DPA1; approximately 450 for DPB1. Roughly 5 DR-DQ haplotypes were handled as single units for association and clustering because linkage in the cohort was strong. Among some 400 genotyped donors of the cohort, an average of around 250,000 unique TCR beta nucleotide sequences was sequenced per donor, of which about 19% were non-productive. Points the paper makes about the study in general: A further reported finding was that TCR beta sequences accurately predicted the HLA-A and HLA-B alleles for most subjects in the first cohort. The presence/absence analyses assumed that sequencing depth was roughly uniform across donors, and that assumption may not be true. A later analysis found that TCR association rates varied across HLA loci, with DRB1 alleles showing the most associated TCRs and HLA-C alleles the fewest. Linkage disequilibrium might explain the correlated functional status among segregating V segments, but an unknown experimental factor could not be excluded. V-gene and J-gene trimming of TCR beta chains was associated with a missense DCLRE1C variant in a later genetic analysis, and the association was replicated in an independent cohort. In this cohort, only TCR beta chains were sequenced, and detectable features were limited by the absence of alpha or paired-chain data. Most CMV-associated TCR beta chains appeared to be HLA-restricted in a later analysis, and the HLA associations seemed to be driven largely by CMV exposure. Strong co-occurrence of HLA alleles, especially DR and DQ, made assigning TCR associations to individual alleles difficult. A total of 164 TCR beta chains were listed by the study as associated with cytomegalovirus. Immune exposure information for the cohort was limited to CMV serostatus. Several of the top co-occurrence clusters appeared to be linked to parvovirus B19, influenza, CMV and Epstein-Barr virus, according to a later analysis. Some IMGT-functional V segments, including TRBV6-2 and TRBV6-3, could not be distinguished by the 87-base-pair reads and were therefore excluded. A cluster of highly shared sequence variants was judged likely to be a technical artifact of the sequencing pipeline. Because HLA typing was missing for some donors at each locus, association tests included only the typed subset. In a later analysis, some 17,000 TCR beta sequences were associated with specific HLA alleles at a false discovery rate of 0.05. Broadly in line with IMGT annotations, most TCR beta V segments showed up in productive rearrangements about 87% or about 30% of the time in an earlier analysis of around 550 of the donors. In vitro tests confirmed that three of the cytomegalovirus-associated TCR beta chains recognize cytomegalovirus antigens. The classifier was reported to diagnose cytomegalovirus status with high specificity and sensitivity in both the original and validation cohorts. Compared with the approximately 670-donor mean, donors in an Asian-associated ancestry cluster had fewer N-insertions in productive TCRs, according to a later genetic analysis. The earlier analysis of almost 600 of the donors excluded about 16 rarely observed V segments, including chromosome 9 orphons, because counts were too low. Most TCR sequences were seen in very few donors, while some public TCRs were found in many individuals. The authors suggested that the approach could potentially be generalized to other disease states and immunological phenotypes. In a later analysis, HLA-associated TCR beta chains were found to be more clonally expanded and to have lower generation probabilities than equally common non-associated chains.

A distance of 18 bases separates the germline ends of V and J, which lose 5 bases and 8 bases respectively. The germline V gene encodes CDR1 SGHTA and CDR2 FQGNSA. The CDR3 runs 14 amino acids, cysteine and phenylalanine included. Only CDR3 DNA is held: 42 bases, read in frame from base 1. In total, 666 healthy bone marrow donors made up the cohort. Cohort members were all nominally healthy when sampled, although unrecorded immune exposures were likely present. The donor was CMV seropositive and was included in the group of some 290 seropositive cohort members. A peripheral blood sample was provided by each donor, and peripheral blood mononuclear cells were used for TCR beta sequencing. Genomic DNA was extracted from the blood cell samples with the Qiagen DNeasy Blood Extraction Kit. The library came from the immunoSEQ multiplex PCR assay. For the multiplex PCR, a mixture combining 60 forward primers for TCR Vbeta segments and 13 reverse primers for TCR Jbeta segments was used. Amplification of the CDR3 region of rearranged TCR beta genes was performed with a multiplex PCR assay on genomic DNA. The Illumina HiSeq System was used to sequence the amplified TCR beta libraries as 87-base-pair reads. The paper's data handling went like this. A later analysis tallied approximately 87 million unique TCR beta chains across the 666 repertoires, and about 12 million of those chains were shared by two or more donors. Raw reads were error-corrected and collapsed into unique sequences by a nearest-neighbor algorithm in which closely related sequences were merged to remove PCR and sequencing errors. Alignment of CDR3 sequences to IMGT reference sequences was used to assign V, D and J gene segments. Each retained sequence needed at least a six-nucleotide match to both a V gene segment and a J gene segment. A rearrangement was called productive if the CDR3 had no stop codons and remained in frame with V and J, and every other rearrangement was called non-productive. Following IMGT convention, CDR3 was defined as the stretch from the second conserved V-encoded cysteine up to the conserved J-encoded phenylalanine. The earlier analysis of roughly 590 of the donors excluded sequences that lacked an unambiguous match to a single V gene segment. In an earlier analysis of several hundred of the donors, V segments were called functional above 56.7% productive rearrangements and were called segregating when the between-donor standard deviation exceeded 5%. A statistical classification framework was developed to diagnose cytomegalovirus status using the catalog of TCR beta chain sequences. In a later analysis, V and J genes were assigned by comparing TCR nucleotide sequences against IMGT/GENE-DB human TR gene sequences. Using the TCRdist pipeline, a later analysis assigned CDR3 sequences along with most-parsimonious VDJ recombination scenarios. A later analysis defined each TCR beta chain by its CDR3 amino acid sequence plus V-gene family, and excluded reads lacking a unique V-gene family. In a later analysis, 500 to 650 highly shared, low-generation-probability nucleotide sequences were removed to address suspected cross-contamination and a sequencing artifact. A later analysis calculated a clonal expansion index for each public chain from normalized within-repertoire ranks of inferred template counts. A later analysis computed generation probabilities with a VDJ recombination model fitted to out-of-frame rearrangements, and checked the results against IGoR. In a later analysis, hypergeometric tests were used to score TCR-TCR, TCR-HLA and TCR-CMV co-occurrence, with a repertoire-size bias correction applied to TCR pairs. In a later analysis, false discovery rates were estimated by permuting HLA or CMV assignments 20 times. In a later analysis, co-occurring TCRs were grouped using DBSCAN, and TCRdist sequence similarity was added for clustering within HLA-allele-positive subsets. Repertoires with fewer than 30,000 or more than 120,000 public chains, plus five repertoires with anomalous nucleotide sharing, were excluded from co-occurrence clustering. TCRdb's version of the immuneACCESS table is confined to in-frame rearrangements and falls short of the full clone set. An unresolved V gene accounts for under half of the shortfall where checked; the remainder is of unknown origin. V and J calls and clone size follow that table, whereas D and trimming were derived from the DNA. This sample holds 130,000 or so clones; roughly 80% were observed only once. The biggest ten clones account for roughly 2% of the sample.

Note on this clone: What this receptor recognizes is not known. It has no much larger one-base neighbor in the sample; base qualities were not kept.

The chain was built from TRBV7-2 and TRBJ1-2; TRBD1 could be the D gene, as 5 bases match. Sequencing used PBMCs. The origin of this receptor is a woman in her thirties or forties in good health and CMV-seropositive. The CDR3 has the sequence CASSLDGAGGGYTF. The DNA reads as follows: TGTGCCAGCAGCCTAGATGGGGCCGGGGGGGGCTACACCTTC. The full variable domain, with segments outside the CDR3 supplied by the reference TRBV7-2 and TRBJ1-2 proteins, appears as GAGVSQSPSNKVTEKGKDVELRCDPISGHTALYWYRQSLGQGLEFLIYFQGNSAPDKSGLPSDRFSAERTGGSVSTLTIQRTQQEDSAVYLCASSLDGAGGGYTFGSGTRLTVV.